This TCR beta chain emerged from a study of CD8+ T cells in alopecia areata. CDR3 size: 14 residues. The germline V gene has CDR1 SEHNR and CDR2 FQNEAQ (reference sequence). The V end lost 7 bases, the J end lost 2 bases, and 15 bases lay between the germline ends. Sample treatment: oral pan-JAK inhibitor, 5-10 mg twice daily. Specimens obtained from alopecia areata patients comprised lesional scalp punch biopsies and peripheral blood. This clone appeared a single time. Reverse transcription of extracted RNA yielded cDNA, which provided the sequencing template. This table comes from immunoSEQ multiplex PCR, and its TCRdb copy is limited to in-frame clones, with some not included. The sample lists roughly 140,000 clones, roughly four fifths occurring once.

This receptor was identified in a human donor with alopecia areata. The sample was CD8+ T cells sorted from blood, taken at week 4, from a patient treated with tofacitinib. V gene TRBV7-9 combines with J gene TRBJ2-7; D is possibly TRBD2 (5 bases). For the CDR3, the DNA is TGTGCCAGCACCCCGAGGGATGTTCCCTACGAGCAGTACTTC. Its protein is CASTPRDVPYEQYF.